This T cell receptor beta chain was recovered during a study of blood T cell repertoires in COVID-19. Study-level information: Some COVID-19 samples were acute and others convalescent; all came from the United States, Italy and Spain.

Clinical history reported by participants formed the basis on which cohorts were assigned. Donors of Cohort 3 who recovered were those that had two negative PCRs, clearance, or symptom resolution. Original analysis: Nucleated cell counts were estimated from reference gene primer amplification. The protocol was immunoSEQ multiplex PCR, while the TCRdb copy is restricted to in-frame clones and leaves out a portion. V, J and clone size were drawn from that table, and D and trimming were deduced from the DNA. The table lists around 480,000 clones, 87% of them singletons. This receptor was identified in a woman between 18 and 29 years old who had recovered from COVID-19. Sequenced input: PBMCs or T cells enriched from blood (not recorded which).

The CDR3, as DNA: TGTGCCGGGTCTTCAGGCGCCGGGGAGCTGTTTTTT. This gives the protein CAGSSGAGELFF. The V and J genes are TRBV10-3 and TRBJ2-2; D gene uncertain. V was trimmed by 11 bases and J by 6 bases, leaving 13 bases between them. The V gene's germline CDR1 is ENHRY and CDR2 SYGVKD. The CDR3 sequence is 12 residues long.